The T cell receptor beta chain under discussion was sequenced for a study of blood T cell repertoires in COVID-19. The CDR3 has 17 amino acids. The germline gives CDR1 KGHDR, CDR2 SFDVKD. V lost 3 bases and J lost 0; bases outside the gene matches: 6. Some clones are missing from TCRdb's copy, which holds only in-frame ones; the method was immunoSEQ multiplex PCR. Here the sample spans some 180,000 clones, approximately 80% being singletons. Seattle's cohort entered during active infection and was followed longitudinally. Sequences were obtained from peripheral blood. The receptor was derived from an elderly woman with COVID-19, enrolled during active disease. The chain uses TRBV24-1 and TRBJ1-4, with TRBD1 matching over 7 bases. The chain's CDR3 is CATSDTKGAATNEKLFF. The DNA of the CDR3 is TGTGCCACCAGTGATACGAAGGGGGCGGCAACTAATGAAAAACTGTTTTTT.